These 23 T cell receptor beta chains were all obtained from the same sample, sequenced in a study of EBV T-cell therapy then PD-1 blockade in nasopharyngeal carcinoma. The sample's treatment: AdE1-LMPpoly-expanded autologous EBV-specific T-cell therapy followed by anti-PD-1 nivolumab. TCRdb's table, derived via immunoSEQ multiplex PCR, lists solely in-frame clones and lacks some. This sample yields about 19,000 clones, of which roughly 80% are seen a single time; less than 40% belongs to the top ten. No antigen has been assigned to these receptors. The material was CD8+ T cells from blood, obtained between days 25 and 35 from a patient whose treatment included autologous EBV-specific T cells and nivolumab. Receptors were obtained from a middle-aged man with nasopharyngeal carcinoma.

On this clone: Other DNA variants within this sample encode the same CDR3. This chain uses TRBV6-2 or TRBV6-3 with TRBJ2-3; 11 nucleotides agree with TRBD2. The V gene end was trimmed by 3 bases and the J gene end by 2 bases; junction bases not matched to a gene: 1. Germline CDR1 and CDR2: MNHEY and SVGEGT. This CDR3 has 15 residues. The CDR3 loop reads CASSYSGGATDTQYF. The CDR3 DNA reads as TGTGCCAGCAGTTATAGCGGGGGGGCCACAGATACGCAGTATTTT.

V and J are TRBV15 and TRBJ2-3; D gene unclear. The V gene's germline CDR1 is LNHNV and CDR2 YYDKDF (reference sequence). V was pared by 3 bases and J by 3 bases, with 13 bases between. This CDR3 is 15 amino acids long. The CDR3 loop reads CATSSRLPETDTQYF. The CDR3 region has the DNA TGTGCCACCAGCAGCCGACTTCCCGAGACAGATACGCAGTATTTT.

The genes are TRBV7-8 and TRBJ1-5, with D perhaps TRBD1 (6 bases). V lost 5 bases, J lost 2 bases, and 10 bases lay in between. CDR1 is SGHVS, CDR2 FQNEAQ, per germline. This CDR3 region has 14 residues. The CDR3 region is CASSPGQRNQPQHF. CDR3 DNA: TGTGCCAGCAGCCCGGGACAACGCAATCAGCCCCAGCATTTT. Drawing the rest from reference TRBV7-8 and TRBJ1-5, the complete variable domain is GAGVSQSPRYKVAKRGQDVALRCDPISGHVSLFWYQQALGQGPEFLTYFQNEAQLDKSGLPSDRFFAERPEGSVSTLKIQRTQQEDSAVYLCASSPGQRNQPQHFGDGTRLSIL.

The rearrangement joins TRBV5-4 to TRBJ2-4, with D perhaps assigned TRBD1 or TRBD2 (5 bases each). From germline, CDR1 is SGHNT and CDR2 YYREEE (reference sequence). The CDR3 length is 19 residues. Trimming took 0 bases from V and 4 from J, leaving 23 bases between them. The CDR3 loop reads CASSLGTYLSKRGKNIQYF. CDR3 in DNA: TGTGCCAGCAGCTTGGGGACCTACCTATCCAAGAGGGGAAAAAACATTCAGTACTTC.

This rearrangement joins TRBV6-2 or TRBV6-3 to TRBJ1-5; D might be TRBD1 (6 bases). Trimming took off 5 bases at V and 5 bases at J, with 10 bases between the two ends. The CDR3 spans 13 residues. CDR1 MNHEY and CDR2 SVGEGT come from the germline V gene. The CDR3 reads CASSLQGHQPQHF. CDR3 nucleotides: TGTGCCAGCAGTCTACAGGGTCATCAGCCCCAGCATTTT.

The CDR3: CASSLGKGADGYTF. Here the CDR3 DNA reads TGTGCCAGCAGCCTAGGGAAGGGGGCCGATGGCTACACCTTC. V gene TRBV7-2 combines with J gene TRBJ1-2; TRBD1 aligns across 7 bases. This CDR3 has 14 amino acids. The V segment lost 5 bases and the J segment 6 bases; nucleotides outside the gene matches: 9. Germline V CDR1 and CDR2: SGHTA, FQGNSA.

V gene TRBV2 combines with J gene TRBJ2-7, with D perhaps given as TRBD1 or TRBD2 (5 bases each). The CDR3 sequence is 13 residues long. With 7 bases removed from V and 2 bases from J, the gap between germline ends came to 12 bases. Germline values: CDR1 SNHLY, CDR2 FYNNEI. The CDR3 nucleotides are TGTGCCAGCATAAGGGACGCAGCCTACGAGCAGTACTTC. Translated: CASIRDAAYEQYF.

V is TRBV3-1 (or the pseudogene TRBV3-2) and J is TRBJ2-3; D is perhaps TRBD1 or TRBD2 (5 bases each). CDR3 length equals 17 residues. Trimming took off 1 base at V and 6 bases at J, with 20 bases between the two ends. Germline CDR1 reads LGHDT; CDR2 reads YNNKEL (reference sequence). The CDR3 is CASSQAKRQRTPDTQYF. The CDR3 DNA follows: TGTGCCAGCAGCCAAGCCAAGCGACAGCGGACCCCCGATACGCAGTATTTT.

The chain recombines TRBV3-1 (or the pseudogene TRBV3-2) with TRBJ1-1; 10 bases fit TRBD1. CDR3 size: 18 residues. Unmatched junction bases numbered 12, after V lost 4 bases and J lost 1 base. The V gene's germline CDR1 is LGHDT and CDR2 YNNKEL (reference sequence). CDR3: CASSPFEGQGLSNTEAFF. The DNA of the CDR3 is TGTGCCAGCAGCCCCTTTGAGGGACAGGGGCTCTCGAACACTGAAGCTTTCTTT.

Sample share makes this clone medium-sized (0.01 to 0.1%). In DNA, the CDR3 is TGTGCCAGCAGCTCGGGGGAAGCGGGGGGATGGGAGCAGTACTTC. Its translation is CASSSGEAGGWEQYF. The chain has TRBV5-4 and TRBJ2-7, with 9 positions matching TRBD2. Germline V gene data show CDR1 as SGHNT and CDR2 as YYREEE (reference sequence). V lost 3 bases and J lost 7; bases outside the gene matches: 11. There are 15 residues in the CDR3.

V gene TRBV7-2 combines with J gene TRBJ1-5; D gene ambiguous. Trimming pared 2 bases from V and 4 bases from J, leaving 6 bases between. The germline V gene has CDR1 SGHTA and CDR2 FQGNSA. The CDR3 sequence is 13 residues long. The CDR3 loop reads CASSLWGNQPQHF. Written as DNA, the CDR3 is TGTGCCAGCAGCTTATGGGGAAATCAGCCCCAGCATTTT.

The chain carries TRBV30 and TRBJ1-1; a possible D gene is TRBD1 (6 bases). V was shortened by 4 bases and J by 4 bases, with 16 bases between the two germline ends. In germline, CDR1 is GTSNPN, CDR2 SVGIG (reference sequence). The CDR3 totals 14 residues. CDR3 protein: CAWNWGGPTTEAFF. CDR3 coding DNA: TGTGCCTGGAACTGGGGGGGGCCTACCACTGAAGCTTTCTTT.

The sample holds one count of this clone. The V call is TRBV5-4, the J call TRBJ1-1, with no clear D. Trimming took off 1 base at V and 0 bases at J, with 10 bases between the two ends. Germline V gene sequence: CDR1 SGHNT, CDR2 YYREEE (reference sequence). The CDR3 loop spans 15 amino acids. The CDR3 nucleotides read TGTGCCAGCAGCTTGTCTCGAGGGATGAACACTGAAGCTTTCTTT. Translating it yields CASSLSRGMNTEAFF.

Turning to this clone: The sample carries other DNA sequences with the same CDR3. The chain joins TRBV6-4 to TRBJ2-6; D is ambiguous. The CDR3 loop spans 15 amino acids. V lost 0 bases, J lost 1 base, and 4 bases lay in between. Looked up from germline, CDR1 is MRHNA and CDR2 is SNTAGT. The CDR3 DNA reads as TGTGCCAGCAGTGACTCGAGGTCTGGGGCCAACGTCCTGACTTTC. Its protein product is CASSDSRSGANVLTF.

This clone was observed once. The V call is TRBV29-1, the J call TRBJ2-5, with D possibly matching TRBD1 (5 bases). The V end was cut by 3 bases, the J end by 7 bases, with 12 bases between. Per the germline V gene, CDR1 is SQVTM and CDR2 is ANQGSEA. The CDR3 runs 12 residues. In nucleotides, the CDR3 is TGCAGCGTTGAGAGGACAACAAGGACCCAGTACTTC. Translated: CSVERTTRTQYF.

This CDR3 is CAYNREHGYTF. The CDR3 region has the DNA TGTGCTTATAACAGGGAGCATGGCTACACCTTC. This sequence joins TRBV30 and TRBJ1-2, with D possibly matching TRBD1 (6 bases). In germline, CDR1 is GTSNPN, CDR2 SVGIG (reference sequence). This CDR3 is 11 amino acids long. Full variable domain (missing parts from reference TRBV30 and TRBJ1-2): SQTIHQWPATLVQPVGSPLSLECTVEGTSNPNLYWYRQAAGRGLQLLFYSVGIGQISSEVPQNLSASRPQDRQFILSSKKLLLSDSGFYLCAYNREHGYTFGSGTRLTVV.

The chain couples TRBV4-3 to TRBJ2-7; D is undetermined. Looked up from germline, CDR1 is LGHNA and CDR2 is YSLEER. The CDR3 runs 14 residues. The V end was cut by 1 base, the J end by 2 bases, with 9 bases between. The CDR3 coding sequence is TGCGCCAGCAGCCAAGTAAGTCAGCCCTACGAGCAGTACTTC. Translated, it gives CASSQVSQPYEQYF.

The chain recombines TRBV30 with TRBJ1-6, with 7 positions matching TRBD1. The ends lost 4 bases at V and 6 bases at J; junction bases unmatched: 9. This CDR3 spans 15 amino acids. Germline loops: CDR1 GTSNPN, CDR2 SVGIG (reference sequence). CDR3 DNA: TGTGCCTGGACCCCGGGGAGGGGGCCTAATTCACCCCTCCACTTT. Amino acids: CAWTPGRGPNSPLHF.

The chain uses TRBV28 and TRBJ1-2, with D maybe TRBD1 (5 bases). The CDR3 consists of 13 residues. Trimming pared 2 bases from V and 4 bases from J, leaving 8 bases between. Germline CDR1 MDHEN, CDR2 SYDVKM. The CDR3 sequence is CASSLLGVYGYTF. CDR3 sequence (DNA): TGTGCCAGCAGTTTACTAGGGGTCTATGGCTACACCTTC.

A single count supports this clone. The rearrangement links TRBV4-1 to TRBJ2-3, with no clear D. The germline CDR1 and CDR2 sequences are MGHRA and YSYEKL. The length of the CDR3 is 14 residues. Deletions cut 4 bases from V and 0 bases from J, with 8 bases between. The CDR3 is CASSLDISTDTQYF. In DNA, the CDR3 is TGCGCCAGCAGCCTCGACATTAGCACAGATACGCAGTATTTT.

The chain recombines TRBV19 with TRBJ2-1; 7 bases line up with TRBD1. Germline CDR1 reads LNHDA; CDR2 reads SQIVND (reference sequence). The CDR3 contains 16 residues. J gave up 3 bases and V 4 bases, and 9 bases lay outside the gene matches. CDR3 amino acids: CASSTIWDSFYNEQFF. The CDR3 DNA reads TGTGCCAGTAGTACAATATGGGACAGCTTCTACAATGAGCAGTTCTTC.

The V call is TRBV15, the J call TRBJ1-4; 7 bases match TRBD1. Germline V gene lookup returns CDR1 LNHNV and CDR2 YYDKDF (reference sequence). The trim removed 5 bases at V and 7 bases at J, leaving 7 bases unmatched. CDR3 length equals 14 residues. The CDR3 here is CATSLGGGGEKLFF. The CDR3 bases are TGTGCCACCAGCCTGGGAGGGGGCGGTGAAAAACTGTTTTTT.

The V call is TRBV30, the J call TRBJ1-3; D gene uncertain. Germline V CDR1 and CDR2: GTSNPN, SVGIG (reference sequence). CDR3 size: 11 residues. Trimming took off 2 bases at V and 4 bases at J, with 3 bases between the two ends. Here the CDR3 DNA reads TGTGCCTGGAGTCGGGGAAACACCATATATTTT. Residues: CAWSRGNTIYF.